The 9 T cell receptor beta chains reported below all come from one sample, sequenced in a study of blood T cell repertoires in COVID-19. Profiled with immunoSEQ multiplex PCR; TCRdb holds only in-frame clones, not every one. The sample contains more than 250,000 clones, over 75% of which appear only once. Sequenced sample: peripheral blood. Receptor source: a human donor in a cohort sampled during active COVID-19.

The chain links TRBV14 to TRBJ1-1; 8 bases align to TRBD1. Germline V gene data show CDR1 as SGHDN and CDR2 as FVKESK. The CDR3 spans 13 residues. The J segment lost 10 bases and the V segment lost 1 base, leaving 5 bases of the junction unmatched. The CDR3 nucleotides are TGTGCCAGCAGCCAAGCCTGGCAGGGGGCAGCTTTCTTT. It specifies CASSQAWQGAAFF.

This chain links TRBV5-1 with TRBJ2-5; D is possibly TRBD2 (5 bases). The CDR3 covers 14 residues. The V gene's germline CDR1 is SGHRS and CDR2 YFSETQ. Trimming shortened V by 2 bases and J by 5 bases, and 13 bases separated the two germline ends. The CDR3 spells CASSFDEGWETQYF. Written as DNA, the CDR3 is TGCGCCAGCAGCTTTGACGAGGGTTGGGAGACCCAGTACTTC.

This clone was seen once. J is TRBJ2-3 and V is TRBV7-2; 8 bases match TRBD2. The junction had 7 bases not matched to a gene; V was cut back by 1 base and J by 4 bases. This CDR3 is 16 amino acids long. Germline loops: CDR1 SGHTA, CDR2 FQGNSA. In nucleotides, the CDR3 is TGTGCCAGCAGCTTAGTAGCGGGGAGGGCCGCAGATACGCAGTATTTT. It is translated as CASSLVAGRAADTQYF.

The V call is TRBV18, the J call TRBJ2-3, with D possibly TRBD2 on 5 matching bases. Germline V gene lookup returns CDR1 KGHSH and CDR2 LQKENI. This CDR3 region has 15 residues. Trimming took 2 bases from V and 6 from J, leaving 15 bases between them. This chain's CDR3 is CASSPVAISADTQYF. The CDR3 nucleotides read TGTGCCAGCTCACCAGTAGCGATCTCCGCCGATACGCAGTATTTT.

The gene calls are TRBV9 and TRBJ2-2; D is possibly TRBD2 (6 bases). CDR1 and CDR2 from the germline V gene are SGDLS and YYNGEE. V lost 4 bases, J lost 0 bases, and 13 bases lay in between. The CDR3 has 16 residues. CDR3 in DNA: TGTGCCAGCAGCAAACGCGGGGTATCGAACACCGGGGAGCTGTTTTTT. Its protein is CASSKRGVSNTGELFF.

The V call is TRBV19, the J call TRBJ1-2; 7 nucleotides align to TRBD1. CDR1 and CDR2 from the germline V gene are LNHDA and SQIVND (reference sequence). The CDR3 contains 14 residues. V lost 5 bases and J lost 5; bases outside the gene matches: 8. The CDR3 bases are TGTGCCAGTAGTGTCGGGGACAGCCAGTATGGCTACACCTTC. As protein: CASSVGDSQYGYTF.

The rearrangement links TRBV19 to TRBJ2-7; possible D gene TRBD1, 5 bases. This CDR3 region has 13 residues. Germline V gene lookup returns CDR1 LNHDA and CDR2 SQIVND (reference sequence). Between the trimmed V and J ends, which lost 4 bases and 1 base, there was a span of 8 bases. CDR3: CASSKAGSYEQYF. CDR3 in DNA: TGTGCCAGTAGTAAAGCAGGGTCCTACGAGCAGTACTTC.

The CDR3 DNA sequence: TGCAGCGTTCGAGACAGGGTCTATGGCTACACCTTC. Protein: CSVRDRVYGYTF. V and J are TRBV29-1 and TRBJ1-2, with 7 nucleotides matching TRBD1. This CDR3 has 12 amino acids. Germline loops: CDR1 SQVTM, CDR2 ANQGSEA. J gave up 4 bases and V 5 bases, and 4 bases lay outside the gene matches.

The CDR3 nucleotides are TGTGCCAGCAGCCAGACCCCGGGGGGGAACACTGAAGCTTTCTTT. It is translated as CASSQTPGGNTEAFF. The rearrangement joins TRBV7-2 to TRBJ1-1, with a possible D match to TRBD1 (5 bases). V was clipped by 5 bases and J by 1 base, with 14 bases between them. Germline V lookup: CDR1 SGHTA, CDR2 FQGNSA. The CDR3 consists of 15 residues.